The 19 T cell receptor beta chains presented below share a single source sample, sequenced in a study of CD8+ T cells in alopecia areata. Following RNA extraction, reverse transcription yielded cDNA that acted as the sequencing template. Libraries were prepared by immunoSEQ multiplex PCR; TCRdb keeps only in-frame clonotypes and omits some of them. The repertoire has about 270,000 clones, none seen only once; the ten largest take 1.2%. It was with CD4, CD8alpha, NKG2D, NKG2ACE and other markers that pooled cutaneous lymph node cells were sorted. Sequencing was done on a sample of CD4+ T cells sorted from a lymph node. The receptors originated from a C3H/HeJ mouse with alopecia areata. MHC haplotype of the mouse line: H2-k.

This clone showed up just a few times. Here the gene names and germline are mouse. The read ends 4 residues shy of where the CDR3 ends; the end is completed using the germline J gene. The J gene is TRBJ2-5, the V gene TRBV19; no firm D call. CDR3 length: 16 residues. Trimming cost V 2 bases and J 1 base, with 14 bases left between them. Germline V lookup: CDR1 FNHDT, CDR2 SITEND (reference sequence). The CDR3 spells CASSIEWKGYQDTQYF. The part of the CDR3 DNA that was read is TGTGCCAGCAGTATTGAATGGAAAGGGTACCAAGAC.

This clone was recorded a few times. Mouse gene names apply. Read sequence stops 3 residues before the CDR3 end, and the germline J gene provides the missing end. The chain combines TRBV19 with TRBJ1-6; a possible D gene is TRBD1 (6 bases). TRBJ1-6 is an ORF, and what it does is uncertain. CDR3 length: 16 residues. The germline V gene has CDR1 FNHDT and CDR2 SITEND (reference sequence). Between the trimmed V and J ends, which lost 0 bases and 7 bases, there was a span of 14 bases. The CDR3 here is CASSIGGGAGNSPLYF. CDR3 bases read: TGTGCCAGCAGTATAGGGGGGGGCGCGGGCAATTCGCCC.

In regard to this clone: Gene names are mouse gene names. The CDR3 end lies 4 residues beyond the end of the read and is filled in from the germline J gene. The chain links TRBV13-1 to TRBJ2-2, with D possibly being TRBD2 (5 bases). CDR1 is NSHNY and CDR2 is SYGAGN in the germline V gene. V lost 1 base, J lost 5 bases, and 9 bases lay in between. This CDR3 is built from 14 residues. Partial CDR3 DNA: TGTGCCAGCAGTGATATGGGGAGGACCGGG. Its translation is CASSDMGRTG. The entire CDR3 protein is CASSDMGRTGQLYF.

As for this clone: All gene names here are mouse names. The CDR3 extends 4 residues past the end of the read, so its final part is completed from the germline J gene. The chain carries TRBV4 and TRBJ2-7; 8 nucleotides line up with TRBD2. Germline V gene sequence: CDR1 LGHDT, CDR2 YNNKQL (reference sequence). V lost 6 bases, J lost 3 bases, and 7 bases stayed unmatched. This CDR3 has 14 residues. The CDR3 DNA, read in part, is TGTGCCAGCAGGCCCGGGACTGGTCTCTAT. Translated: CASRPGTGLY. The whole CDR3 is CASRPGTGLYEQYF.

A word on this clone: Gene labels here are mouse ones. With the read ending 4 residues before the CDR3 end, the germline J gene is used to fill in that end. The gene calls are TRBV17 and TRBJ2-4; D ambiguous. V lost 2 bases to trimming and J lost 1 base, with 7 bases between them. CDR3 length equals 14 residues. CDR1 and CDR2 (germline): MNHDT, YYDKIL. The part of the CDR3 DNA that was read is TGTGCTAGCAGTAGACCTCCTGGTCAAAAC. It codes for CASSRPPGQN. The whole CDR3 sequence is CASSRPPGQNTLYF.

Comment on this clone: Gene labels here are mouse ones. The read finishes 3 residues shy of the CDR3 end, and the germline J gene is used to complete it. The rearrangement joins TRBV13-1 to TRBJ1-6; D unclear. TRBJ1-6 is sorted into the ORF group, with uncertain function. This CDR3 has 16 residues. Germline V gene lookup returns CDR1 NSHNY and CDR2 SYGAGN. Trimming removed 0 bases at V and 1 base at J, with 8 bases between. CDR3 DNA (partial): TGTGCCAGCAGTGATGGAGCCAGATCCTATAATTCGCCC. It codes for CASSDGARSYNSP. The CDR3 in its entirety is CASSDGARSYNSPLYF.

This clone was seen a handful of times. Gene names denote mouse genes. The observed sequence ends 4 residues before the CDR3 terminus, with the missing tail filled in from the germline J gene. The chain uses TRBV19 and TRBJ1-1; D is uncertain. This CDR3 region has 13 residues. V lost 2 bases and J 1 base, leaving 6 bases between the germline ends. Germline V CDR1 and CDR2: FNHDT, SITEND (reference sequence). Partial CDR3 DNA: TGTGCCAGCAGTATCATGGGGAACACA. Translated, it gives CASSIMGNT. The whole CDR3 region reads CASSIMGNTEVFF. The full variable domain, rest sourced from reference TRBV19 and TRBJ1-1, is GGIITQTPKFLIGQEGQKLTLKCQQNFNHDTMYWYRQDSGKGLRLIYYSITENDLQKGDLSEGYDASREKKSSFSLTVTSAQKNEMAVFLCASSIMGNTEVFFGKGTRLTVV.

About this clone: Germline and genes: mouse. The read stops 4 residues short of the end of the CDR3; the missing end is completed from the germline J gene. The gene calls are TRBV5 and TRBJ2-5, with TRBD2 matching 8 bases. From germline, CDR1 is LGHNA and CDR2 YNLKQL (reference sequence). The CDR3 covers 14 residues. The CDR3 reads CASSHPGGKDTQYF. CDR3 DNA (partial): TGTGCCAGCAGCCACCCTGGGGGGAAAGAC.

About this clone: Germline and genes: mouse. The read terminates 4 residues ahead of where the CDR3 ends, so the germline J gene completes it. The chain has TRBV13-3 and TRBJ2-2; maybe TRBD1 (5 bases). Germline values: CDR1 NNHDY, CDR2 SYVADS. The ends were cut back, 4 bases at V and 2 bases at J, with 6 bases in the middle. CDR3 length equals 13 residues. Partial CDR3 DNA: TGTGCCAGCAGTTCAGGGAACACCGGG. This encodes CASSSGNTG. The complete CDR3 protein is CASSSGNTGQLYF.

About this clone: Germline and genes: mouse. The read stops 4 residues short of the end of the CDR3; the missing end is completed from the germline J gene. This chain uses TRBV13-1 with TRBJ2-3, with 7 bases fitting TRBD1. Germline assignment: CDR1 NSHNY and CDR2 SYGAGN. The CDR3 totals 15 residues. The junction had 7 bases not matched to a gene; V was cut back by 3 bases and J by 3 bases. The CDR3 sequence: CASSGPRGRAETLYF. CDR3 bases read: TGTGCCAGCAGTGGCCCCAGGGGGAGAGCAGAA.

Only a few counts were recorded for this clone. Here the gene names and germline are mouse. Read data end 4 residues before the CDR3 end; the end is taken from the germline J gene. Additional DNA sequences in this sample encode the identical CDR3. The V gene is TRBV13-1, the J gene TRBJ2-2, with D maybe TRBD1 (5 bases). Germline CDR1 reads NSHNY; CDR2 reads SYGAGN. This CDR3 comprises 14 residues. Trimming pared 2 bases from V and 2 bases from J, leaving 7 bases between. The covered CDR3 bases are TGTGCCAGCAGTGAGGCAGGGAACACCGGG. The encoded protein is CASSEAGNTG. The full CDR3 protein reads CASSEAGNTGQLYF.

The sample holds many counts of this clone. The gene symbols are mouse symbols. Sequencing ends 4 residues short of the CDR3 end; the germline J gene provides the rest. The rearrangement joins TRBV17 to TRBJ2-2; a weak D match, TRBD1 (5 bases). In germline, CDR1 is MNHDT, CDR2 YYDKIL. The CDR3 runs to 17 residues. Trimming took 2 bases from V and 3 from J, leaving 16 bases between them. The part of the CDR3 DNA that was read is TGTGCTAGCAGTAGACGCCTCAGGGTAGAGGACACCGGG. Encoded protein: CASSRRLRVEDTG. The whole CDR3 sequence is CASSRRLRVEDTGQLYF. Using reference TRBV17 and TRBJ2-2 for the parts outside the CDR3, the full variable domain is DTTVKQNPRYKLARVGKPVNLICSQTMNHDTMYWYQKKPNQAPKLLLFYYDKILNREADTFEKFQSSRPNNSFCSLYIGSAGLEYSAMYLCASSRRLRVEDTGQLYFGEGSKLTVL.

Comment on this clone: Genes and germline are mouse. The read terminates 4 residues ahead of where the CDR3 ends, so the germline J gene completes it. The chain uses TRBV31 and TRBJ1-1, with D perhaps TRBD1 (5 bases). The CDR3 is 13 amino acids. V lost 1 base and J lost 4, with 10 bases in between. Germline lookup yields CDR1 GKSSPN and CDR2 SITVG. The part of the CDR3 DNA that was read is TGTGCCTGGAGTCGGACAACAGGCACA. It encodes CAWSRTTGT. In full, the CDR3 is CAWSRTTGTEVFF.

Concerning this clone itself: Any gene name here is a mouse gene name. The read ends 3 residues shy of where the CDR3 ends; the end is completed using the germline J gene. V and J are TRBV1 and TRBJ1-6; 7 bases are a match to TRBD1. TRBJ1-6 is recorded as an ORF, its role being uncertain. CDR1 is NSQYPW and CDR2 is LRSPGD in the germline V gene (reference sequence). The CDR3 consists of 15 residues. The V and J ends lost 3 bases and 5 bases, in that order; junction bases with no gene match: 4. The DNA read from the CDR3 is TGCACCTGCAGTGCCGCGACAGGGAATAATTCGCCC. Its translation: CTCSAATGNNSP. The CDR3, in full, reads CTCSAATGNNSPLYF.

In its sample, this clone was seen a few times. Any gene name here is a mouse gene name. Read data end 4 residues before the CDR3 end; the end is taken from the germline J gene. The V gene is TRBV14, the J gene TRBJ2-1; possible D gene TRBD2, 5 bases. CDR3 length: 14 amino acids. Germline CDR1 and CDR2: SGHDT and FRDEAV. V was cut by 2 bases and J by 2 bases, with 8 bases left in between. Incomplete CDR3 DNA: TGTGCCAGCAGTTTATCTGGGTACTATGCT. Translating it yields CASSLSGYYA. The complete CDR3 protein is CASSLSGYYAEQFF.

As regards this clone: Mouse gene names apply. The read ends 4 residues before the CDR3 terminus; that terminus is restored from the germline J gene. The chain has TRBV19 and TRBJ2-1; the D is unclear. V was shortened by 4 bases and J by 0 bases, with 8 bases between the two germline ends. CDR3 length: 14 amino acids. CDR1 and CDR2 (germline): FNHDT, SITEND (reference sequence). This CDR3 reads CASSEQVNYAEQFF. The covered CDR3 bases are TGTGCCAGCAGTGAACAAGTTAACTATGCT.

This clone was detected a few times. Gene names refer to mouse genes. The CDR3 is cut off 4 residues early in the read; its end comes from the germline J gene. The sample has other DNA sequences that encode this CDR3 too. The J gene is TRBJ2-7, the V gene TRBV19; maybe TRBD1 (6 bases). The CDR3 has 12 residues. Germline assignment: CDR1 FNHDT and CDR2 SITEND (reference sequence). CDR3 bases read: TGTGCCAGCAGTTTCACAGGGTAT. This translates into CASSFTGY. The entire CDR3 protein reads CASSFTGYEQYF.

This clone was seen only a few times. Any gene name here is a mouse gene name. The read ends 4 residues before the CDR3 terminus; that terminus is restored from the germline J gene. This rearrangement joins TRBV31 to TRBJ2-1; TRBD1 matches 7 bases. Germline V CDR1 and CDR2: GKSSPN, SITVG. The V gene end was trimmed by 4 bases and the J gene end by 1 base; junction bases not matched to a gene: 7. This CDR3 has 15 residues. The sequenced CDR3 bases are TGTGCCTGGACCAGACAGGGCGGGAACTATGCT. It yields the protein CAWTRQGGNYA. The CDR3, in full, reads CAWTRQGGNYAEQFF.

This clone was counted a few times. The listed genes are named as in mouse. The read falls 4 residues short of the CDR3 end, and the missing part is taken from the germline J gene. The chain links TRBV13-3 to TRBJ2-1; 8 nucleotides match TRBD1. Germline CDR1 is NNHDY and CDR2 is SYVADS. This CDR3 comprises 14 residues. The V segment lost 5 bases and the J segment 1 base; nucleotides outside the gene matches: 2. The CDR3 bases that were read are TGTGCCAGCAGGGGGGACAGGAACTATGCT. This translates into CASRGDRNYA. The whole CDR3 protein reads CASRGDRNYAEQFF.